Presented here are 6 T cell receptor beta chains from one specimen sequenced in a study of regulatory T cells. Primers: 52 TRBV forward and 13 TRBJ reverse. This table comes from immunoSEQ multiplex PCR, and its TCRdb copy is limited to in-frame clones, with some not included. Of some 20,000 clones in the sample, under 95% were seen once. The sample consisted of CD8+ T cells sorted from blood. Source of these receptors: a child aged 2 to 15 with CD3G deficiency.

This clone came up once. The rearrangement joins TRBV28 to TRBJ2-7; perhaps TRBD2 as D (7 bases). The CDR3 has 14 amino acids. V lost 6 bases and J lost 2, with 14 bases in between. The germline V gene encodes CDR1 MDHEN and CDR2 SYDVKM. DNA of the CDR3: TGTGCCAGCAGCTTCGGGGGGCTTCCCTACGAGCAGTACTTC. It specifies CASSFGGLPYEQYF.

The rearrangement joins TRBV19 to TRBJ2-1; 8 nucleotides align to TRBD2. Per germline, CDR1 LNHDA and CDR2 SQIVND (reference sequence). The CDR3 is made up of 15 amino acids. Germline trimming cut 6 bases from V and 4 bases from J; bases unmatched to any gene: 8. CDR3 in amino acids: CASSPAPGGYNEQFF. The CDR3 bases are TGTGCCAGTAGCCCCGCTCCGGGAGGGTACAATGAGCAGTTCTTC.

The CDR3 sequence: CASRGLANEQFF. For the CDR3, the DNA is TGCGCCAGCAGAGGACTAGCCAATGAGCAGTTCTTC. The V call is TRBV10-2, the J call TRBJ2-1; the match to TRBD2 covers 8 bases. V gave up 6 bases and J gave up 6 bases; unmatched junction bases: 1. CDR3 length equals 12 residues. In germline, CDR1 is WSHSY, CDR2 SAAADI.

The chain carries TRBV29-1 and TRBJ2-5; TRBD2 matches 13 bases. The length of the CDR3 is 21 residues. After removal of 1 base from V and 4 bases from J, the junction contained 21 bases not matched to a gene. Per germline, CDR1 SQVTM and CDR2 ANQGSEA. CDR3 DNA: TGCAGCGTTGAAGCGCCACCCTGGGTCGAGACTAGCGGGAGGATGAGAGAGACCCAGTACTTC. Encoded protein: CSVEAPPWVETSGRMRETQYF.

V usage is TRBV6-1 and J usage is TRBJ2-7; 13 nucleotides line up with TRBD2. V shed 4 bases and J 4 bases; nucleotides not matched to a gene: 1. CDR3 length: 14 amino acids. CDR1 is MNHNS, CDR2 SASEGT, per germline. The CDR3 bases are TGTGCCAGCAGTGGGACTAGCGGGAGTTACGAGCAGTACTTC. Amino acids: CASSGTSGSYEQYF.

The chain joins TRBV6-1 to TRBJ1-2; 8 nucleotides agree with TRBD1. Germline V lookup: CDR1 MNHNS, CDR2 SASEGT. The CDR3 has 14 amino acids. V was clipped by 2 bases and J by 3 bases; unmatched bases: 2. The CDR3 region is CASSEKGQDYGYTF. DNA of the CDR3: TGTGCCAGCAGTGAAAAGGGACAGGACTATGGCTACACCTTC.